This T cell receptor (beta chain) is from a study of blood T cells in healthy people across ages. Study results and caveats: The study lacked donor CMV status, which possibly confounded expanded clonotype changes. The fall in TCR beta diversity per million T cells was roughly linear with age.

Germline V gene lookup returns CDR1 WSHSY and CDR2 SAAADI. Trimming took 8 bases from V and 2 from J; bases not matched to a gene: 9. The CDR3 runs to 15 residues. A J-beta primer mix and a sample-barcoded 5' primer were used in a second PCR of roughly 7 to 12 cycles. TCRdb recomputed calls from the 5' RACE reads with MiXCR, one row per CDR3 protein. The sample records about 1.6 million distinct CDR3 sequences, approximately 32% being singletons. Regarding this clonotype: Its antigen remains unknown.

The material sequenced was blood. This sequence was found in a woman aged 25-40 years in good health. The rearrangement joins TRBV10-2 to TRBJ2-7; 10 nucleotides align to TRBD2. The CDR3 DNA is TGCGCCAGCGGACGACTAGCGGGTCTCCCCTACGAGCAGTACTTC. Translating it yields CASGRLAGLPYEQYF.